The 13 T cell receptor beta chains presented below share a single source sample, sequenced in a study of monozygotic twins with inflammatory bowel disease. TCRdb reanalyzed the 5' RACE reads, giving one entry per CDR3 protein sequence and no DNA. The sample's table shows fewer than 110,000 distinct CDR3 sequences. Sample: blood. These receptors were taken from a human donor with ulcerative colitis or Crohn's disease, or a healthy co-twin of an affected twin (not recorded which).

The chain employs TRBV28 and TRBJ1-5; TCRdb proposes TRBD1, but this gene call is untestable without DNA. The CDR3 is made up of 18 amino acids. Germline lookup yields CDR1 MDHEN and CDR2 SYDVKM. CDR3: CASSLGTGVGHSNQPQHF. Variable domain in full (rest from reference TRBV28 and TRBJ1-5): DVKVTQSSRYLVKRTGEKVFLECVQDMDHENMFWYRQDPGLGLRLIYFSYDVKMKEKGDIPEGYSVSREKKERFSLILESASTNQTSMYLCASSLGTGVGHSNQPQHFGDGTRLSIL.

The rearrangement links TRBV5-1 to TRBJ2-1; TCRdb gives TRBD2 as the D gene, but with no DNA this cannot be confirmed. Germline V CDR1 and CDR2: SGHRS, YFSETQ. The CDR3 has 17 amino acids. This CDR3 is CASSVNPTSMSYNEQFF.

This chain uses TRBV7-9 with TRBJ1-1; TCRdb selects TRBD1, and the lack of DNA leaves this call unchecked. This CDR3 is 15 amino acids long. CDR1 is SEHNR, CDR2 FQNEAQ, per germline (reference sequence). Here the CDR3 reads CASSPFTGTGVEAFF. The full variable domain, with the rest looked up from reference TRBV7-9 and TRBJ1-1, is DTGVSQNPRHKITKRGQNVTFRCDPISEHNRLYWYRQTLGQGPEFLTYFQNEAQLEKSRLLSDRFSAERPKGSFSTLEIQRTEQGDSAMYLCASSPFTGTGVEAFFGQGTRLTVV.

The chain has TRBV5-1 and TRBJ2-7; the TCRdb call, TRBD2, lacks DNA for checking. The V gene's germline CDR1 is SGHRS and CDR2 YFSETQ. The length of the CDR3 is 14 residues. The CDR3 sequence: CASSSKSGSGEQYF.

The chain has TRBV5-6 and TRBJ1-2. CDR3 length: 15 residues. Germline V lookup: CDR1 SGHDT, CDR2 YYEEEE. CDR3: CASTSLGSKPRGYTF.

CDR3 sequence: CASSMGNSGANVLTF. The chain couples TRBV19 to TRBJ2-6. The CDR3 contains 15 residues. Germline assignment: CDR1 LNHDA and CDR2 SQIVND (reference sequence).

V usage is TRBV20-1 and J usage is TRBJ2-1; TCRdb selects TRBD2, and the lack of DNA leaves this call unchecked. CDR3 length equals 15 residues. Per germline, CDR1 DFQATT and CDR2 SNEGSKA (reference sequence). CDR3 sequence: CSASNSQRGMYEQFF.

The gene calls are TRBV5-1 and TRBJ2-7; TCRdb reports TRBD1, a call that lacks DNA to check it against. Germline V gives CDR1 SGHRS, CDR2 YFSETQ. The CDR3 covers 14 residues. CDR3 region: CASSLGTDIREQYF.

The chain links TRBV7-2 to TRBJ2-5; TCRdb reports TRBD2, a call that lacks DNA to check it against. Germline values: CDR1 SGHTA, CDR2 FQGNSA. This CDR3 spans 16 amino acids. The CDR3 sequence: CASSYSGTALAETQYF.

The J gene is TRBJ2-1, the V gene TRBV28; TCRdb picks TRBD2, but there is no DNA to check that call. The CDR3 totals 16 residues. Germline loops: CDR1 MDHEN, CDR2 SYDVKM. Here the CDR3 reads CASSLLGLAGPNEQFF.

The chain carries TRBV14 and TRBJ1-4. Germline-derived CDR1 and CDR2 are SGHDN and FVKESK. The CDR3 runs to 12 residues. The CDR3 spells CASSQAGRKLFF.

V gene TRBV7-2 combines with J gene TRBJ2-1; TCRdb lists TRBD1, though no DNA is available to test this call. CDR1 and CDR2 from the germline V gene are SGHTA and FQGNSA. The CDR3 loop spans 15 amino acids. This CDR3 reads CASSRDRGVGNEQFF. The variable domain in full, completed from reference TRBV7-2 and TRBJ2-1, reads GAGVSQSPSNKVTEKGKDVELRCDPISGHTALYWYRQSLGQGLEFLIYFQGNSAPDKSGLPSDRFSAERTGGSVSTLTIQRTQQEDSAVYLCASSRDRGVGNEQFFGPGTRLTVL.

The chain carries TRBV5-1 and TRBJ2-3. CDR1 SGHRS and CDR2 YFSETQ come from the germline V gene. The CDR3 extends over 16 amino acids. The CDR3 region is CASSLLGLLSTDTQYF.